One sample yielded the 20 T cell receptor beta chains listed below, sequenced in a study of blood T cell repertoires in COVID-19. Sequencing used immunoSEQ multiplex PCR; TCRdb keeps in-frame clones, though not all of them. The sample carries around 250,000 clones, about 84% recorded once. The sample was peripheral blood. The origin of the receptors is a woman older than 75 with COVID-19, enrolled during active disease.

V gene TRBV4-3 combines with J gene TRBJ2-7; TRBD2 agrees at 10 bases. The CDR3 has 14 amino acids. Germline V gives CDR1 LGHNA, CDR2 YSLEER. After removal of 3 bases from V and 6 bases from J, the junction contained 5 bases not matched to a gene. CDR3 in DNA: TGCGCCAGCAGCCATAGCGGGGGGCTCGGCGAGCAGTACTTC. This codes for CASSHSGGLGEQYF.

J is TRBJ2-2 and V is TRBV5-1; D is unresolved. From germline, CDR1 is SGHRS and CDR2 YFSETQ. The CDR3 covers 14 residues. V lost 4 bases and J 3 bases, leaving 10 bases between the germline ends. The CDR3 spells CASSAEPDTGELFF. In DNA, the CDR3 is TGCGCCAGCAGCGCAGAACCAGACACCGGGGAGCTGTTTTTT.

Concerning this clone itself: This same CDR3 is encoded by further DNA sequences in the sample. The rearrangement joins TRBV5-1 to TRBJ2-5, with TRBD2 matching over 15 bases. Per the germline V gene, CDR1 is SGHRS and CDR2 is YFSETQ. V was clipped by 4 bases and J by 1 base; unmatched bases: 2. CDR3 length equals 16 residues. The CDR3 here is CASSLGLAGGQETQYF. In DNA form, the CDR3 reads TGCGCCAGCAGCCTGGGACTAGCGGGGGGCCAAGAGACCCAGTACTTC.

V is TRBV28 and J is TRBJ1-2; possible D gene TRBD1, 5 bases. The germline gives CDR1 MDHEN, CDR2 SYDVKM. The CDR3 sequence is 14 residues long. V dropped 3 bases and J dropped 3 bases, with 11 bases sitting between them. The CDR3: CASSFGRADYGYTF. Here the CDR3 DNA reads TGTGCCAGCAGTTTTGGCAGGGCGGACTATGGCTACACCTTC.

This rearrangement joins TRBV14 to TRBJ1-1; D is ambiguous. The germline gives CDR1 SGHDN, CDR2 FVKESK. The V end lost 0 bases, the J end lost 11 bases, and 10 bases lay between the germline ends. This CDR3 is built from 12 residues. CDR3 DNA sequence: TGTGCCAGCAGCCAAGAACGGGTCCTGGCTTTCTTT. It specifies CASSQERVLAFF.

V gene TRBV24-1 combines with J gene TRBJ2-1, with TRBD2 as a possible D gene (5 bases). CDR3 length: 13 amino acids. The germline V gene encodes CDR1 KGHDR and CDR2 SFDVKD. V shed 2 bases and J shed 13 bases, with 14 bases lying between them. The CDR3 region has the DNA TGTGCCACCAGTGATTCACGGCGGGTTTTTCAGTTCTTC. Protein sequence: CATSDSRRVFQFF.

As to this clone: Additional DNA sequences in this sample encode the identical CDR3. The chain recombines TRBV6-2 or TRBV6-3 with TRBJ2-1, with a tentative D call TRBD1 (6 bases). Trimming cost V 4 bases and J 3 bases, with 7 bases left between them. Germline V gene data show CDR1 as MNHEY and CDR2 as SVGEGT. The CDR3 covers 13 residues. CDR3: CASSLDSYNEQFF. CDR3 nucleotide sequence: TGTGCCAGCAGTTTGGACAGCTACAATGAGCAGTTCTTC.

This chain links TRBV6-2 or TRBV6-3 with TRBJ1-2, with D uncertain. In germline, CDR1 is MNHEY, CDR2 SVGEGT. CDR3 length: 15 residues. The V and J ends lost 0 bases and 2 bases respectively, with 10 bases between them. CDR3 residues: CASSYSGAQNYGYTF. As DNA, the CDR3 is TGTGCCAGCAGTTACTCGGGAGCCCAGAACTATGGCTACACCTTC.

The chain has TRBV7-2 and TRBJ1-5; 10 bases line up with TRBD1. V lost 5 bases and J lost 7; bases outside the gene matches: 2. This CDR3 has 13 residues. Germline CDR1 SGHTA, CDR2 FQGNSA. CDR3 protein: CASSRDRGQPQHF. The CDR3 DNA reads as TGTGCCAGCAGCCGGGACAGGGGACAGCCCCAGCATTTT.

CDR3: CASSPRQADEKLFF. CDR3 coding DNA: TGTGCCAGCAGCCCCAGACAGGCGGACGAAAAACTGTTTTTT. The V gene is TRBV7-9, the J gene TRBJ1-4; D may be TRBD1 (6 bases). Germline CDR1 is SEHNR and CDR2 is FQNEAQ (reference sequence). CDR3 length: 14 amino acids. V gave up 5 bases and J gave up 8 bases, with 15 bases separating them.

This clone has more than one count but fewer than ten. This chain uses TRBV7-2 with TRBJ1-1, with D possibly being TRBD1 (6 bases). V lost 6 bases and J 1 base, leaving 15 bases between the germline ends. This CDR3 has 15 residues. Germline CDR1 and CDR2: SGHTA and FQGNSA. For the CDR3, the DNA is TGTGCCAGCAGGACCCAAGGGGGGGAGAACACTGAAGCTTTCTTT. Amino acids: CASRTQGGENTEAFF. Full variable domain (remainder filled in from reference TRBV7-2 and TRBJ1-1): GAGVSQSPSNKVTEKGKDVELRCDPISGHTALYWYRQSLGQGLEFLIYFQGNSAPDKSGLPSDRFSAERTGGSVSTLTIQRTQQEDSAVYLCASRTQGGENTEAFFGQGTRLTVV.

This clone was seen a single time. This sequence joins TRBV7-9 and TRBJ1-6, with TRBD1 matching over 8 bases. In germline, CDR1 is SEHNR, CDR2 FQNEAQ (reference sequence). The trim removed 7 bases at V and 7 bases at J, leaving 3 bases unmatched. This CDR3 is 13 amino acids long. CDR3 DNA: TGTGCCAGCACAAGGACAGGGAATTCACCCCTCCACTTT. Encoded protein: CASTRTGNSPLHF.

V gene TRBV18 combines with J gene TRBJ1-2; TRBD1 might be the D (6 bases). In germline, CDR1 is KGHSH, CDR2 LQKENI. With 3 bases removed from V and 0 bases from J, the gap between germline ends came to 11 bases. The CDR3 length is 15 residues. The CDR3 loop is CASSPAGAANYGYTF. CDR3 DNA sequence: TGTGCCAGCTCACCGGCAGGGGCTGCTAACTATGGCTACACCTTC.

This chain links TRBV5-1 with TRBJ2-3; D perhaps matches TRBD1 (6 bases). The CDR3 length is 15 residues. Germline-derived CDR1 and CDR2 are SGHRS and YFSETQ. Trimming removed 4 bases at V and 0 bases at J, with 12 bases between. CDR3 DNA: TGCGCCAGCAGCCAGGACAGCACTAGCACAGATACGCAGTATTTT. Encoded protein: CASSQDSTSTDTQYF.

This clone was detected a few times. The rearrangement links TRBV2 to TRBJ2-2; TRBD2 aligns across 7 bases. CDR1 and CDR2 from the germline V gene are SNHLY and FYNNEI. The CDR3 spans 15 residues. V lost 6 bases and J lost 0; bases outside the gene matches: 4. The CDR3 DNA sequence: TGTGCCAGCAGGGGGAGGGGCACGAACACCGGGGAGCTGTTTTTT. Translating gives CASRGRGTNTGELFF.

This chain connects TRBV19 to TRBJ1-1; TRBD1 matches 8 bases. Losses at the gene ends were 7 bases for V and 2 bases for J; bases not matched to a gene: 6. This CDR3 has 14 residues. Germline CDR1 and CDR2: LNHDA and SQIVND (reference sequence). The chain's CDR3 is CASIRDRGNTEAFF. CDR3 DNA sequence: TGTGCCAGTATCCGAGACAGGGGAAACACTGAAGCTTTCTTT.

The chain uses TRBV24-1 and TRBJ2-1, with 9 bases aligning to TRBD1. The germline CDR1 and CDR2 sequences are KGHDR and SFDVKD. Trimming cost V 4 bases and J 5 bases; bases outside gene matches: 8. The CDR3 spans 16 residues. CDR3 region: CATSDPGQGHHNEQFF. DNA of the CDR3: TGTGCCACCAGTGACCCTGGACAGGGGCACCACAATGAGCAGTTCTTC.

The V call is TRBV30, the J call TRBJ1-5, with D tentatively TRBD1 (6 bases). Germline assignment: CDR1 GTSNPN and CDR2 SVGIG (reference sequence). The ends were cut back, 5 bases at V and 5 bases at J, with 25 bases in the middle. The CDR3 length is 17 residues. The CDR3 region is CAWGYDTGTSLHQPQHF. The CDR3 bases are TGTGCCTGGGGATACGACACAGGGACCTCTTTGCATCAGCCCCAGCATTTT.

The V and J genes are TRBV5-4 and TRBJ1-2; tentative D call: TRBD1 (6 bases). The CDR3 runs 15 residues. The germline V and J ends were trimmed by 4 bases and 2 bases, with 15 bases remaining between them. Per germline, CDR1 SGHNT and CDR2 YYREEE (reference sequence). This chain's CDR3 is CASSPGGGGNYGYTF. CDR3 nucleotide sequence: TGTGCCAGCAGCCCCGGGGGGGGCGGAAACTATGGCTACACCTTC.

The chain combines TRBV5-4 with TRBJ1-2; no clear D. The V end lost 3 bases, the J end lost 5 bases, and 11 bases lay between the germline ends. The germline V gene has CDR1 SGHNT and CDR2 YYREEE (reference sequence). This CDR3 is 13 amino acids long. In nucleotides, the CDR3 is TGTGCCAGCAGCTCCGTAGCGGATTATGGCTACACCTTC. Protein sequence: CASSSVADYGYTF.